This TCR beta chain was recovered during a study of human T cells and chemical hapten exposure. Study context: Patients, largely female, had alopecia areata, totalis or universalis. Mainly, slight library volume differences in the pool made TCR yields vary.

Time point given: patch test 1, 2 weeks after DPC sensitization. The treatment here: therapeutic diphenylcyclopropenone sensitization with weekly scalp DPC. Germline V CDR1 and CDR2: SGHAT, FQNNGV. The CDR3 is made up of 16 amino acids. Trimming at V came to 1 base and at J to 4 bases, leaving 6 bases not matched to a gene. This clonotype was counted many times. Its antigen is not identified. Findings of the study overall: Expanded TCRs formed significantly more large CDR3 similarity clusters than controls.

Unique molecular identifiers were affixed to discrete cDNA molecules within the library. One entry per CDR3 protein results from TCRdb running MiXCR on the RACE reads. The sample includes fewer than 500,000 distinct CDR3 sequences, 4.8% of them seen just once. The sample consisted of whole blood, taken in connection with sensitization to the hapten diphenylcyclopropenone (DPC). The clonotype comes from a woman in her 50s with alopecia areata. Some clones in this sample may be carry-over from other donors' samples. The chain joins TRBV11-2 to TRBJ2-3; 9 bases are shared with TRBD2. The CDR3 DNA is TGTGCCAGCAGCTTAGTAGTTAGCGGGAGCCCAGATACGCAGTATTTT. Its translation is CASSLVVSGSPDTQYF.